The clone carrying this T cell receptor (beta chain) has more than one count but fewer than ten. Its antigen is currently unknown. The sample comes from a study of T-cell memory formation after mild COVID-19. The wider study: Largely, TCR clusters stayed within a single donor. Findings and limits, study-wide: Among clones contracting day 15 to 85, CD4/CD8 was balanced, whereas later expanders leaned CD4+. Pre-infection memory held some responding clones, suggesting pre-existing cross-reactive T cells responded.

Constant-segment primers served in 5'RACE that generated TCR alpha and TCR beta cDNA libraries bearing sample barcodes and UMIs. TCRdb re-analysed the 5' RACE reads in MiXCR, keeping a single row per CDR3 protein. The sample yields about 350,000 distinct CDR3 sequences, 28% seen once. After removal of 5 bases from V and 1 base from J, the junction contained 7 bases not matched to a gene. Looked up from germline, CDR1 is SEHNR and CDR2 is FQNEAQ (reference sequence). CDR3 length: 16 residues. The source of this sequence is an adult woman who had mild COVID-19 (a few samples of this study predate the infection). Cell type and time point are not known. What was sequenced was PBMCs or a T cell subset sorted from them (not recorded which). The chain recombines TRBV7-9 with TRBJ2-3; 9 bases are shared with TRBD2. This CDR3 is CASSLLAGWGTDTQYF. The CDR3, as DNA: TGTGCCAGCAGCCTTCTAGCGGGATGGGGCACAGATACGCAGTATTTT.